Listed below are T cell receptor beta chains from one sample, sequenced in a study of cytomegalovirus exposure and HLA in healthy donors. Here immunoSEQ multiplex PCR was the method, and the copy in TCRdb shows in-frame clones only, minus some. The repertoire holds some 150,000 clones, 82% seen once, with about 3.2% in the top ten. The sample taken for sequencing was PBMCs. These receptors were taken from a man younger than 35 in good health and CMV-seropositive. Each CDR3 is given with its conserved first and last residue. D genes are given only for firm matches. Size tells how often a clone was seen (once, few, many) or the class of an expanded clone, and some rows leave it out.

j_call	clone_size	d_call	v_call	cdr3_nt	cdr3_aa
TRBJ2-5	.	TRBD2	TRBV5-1	TGCGCCAGCAGCCCCCTCAATAGCGGGAGTGGGGAGACCCAGTACTTC	CASSPLNSGSGETQYF
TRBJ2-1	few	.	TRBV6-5	TGTGCCAGCAGCCCCGGGACTGGCACCTACAATGAGCAGTTCTTC	CASSPGTGTYNEQFF
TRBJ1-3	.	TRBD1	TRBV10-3	TGTGCCATCGCGCGGGACAGCTCTGGAAACACCATATATTTT	CAIARDSSGNTIYF
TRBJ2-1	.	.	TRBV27	TGTGCCAGCAGTTTATCAACAGTCTACAATGAGCAGTTCTTC	CASSLSTVYNEQFF
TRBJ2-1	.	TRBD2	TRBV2	TGTGCCAGCAGTGATAGGGCTAGCGGGAGTGAAAGGGGAACCTACAATGAGCAGTTCTTC	CASSDRASGSERGTYNEQFF
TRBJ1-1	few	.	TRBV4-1	TGCGCCAGCAGCCAAGACGAAAACTTGAACACTGAAGCTTTCTTT	CASSQDENLNTEAFF
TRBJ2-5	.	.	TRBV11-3	TGTGCCAGCAGCCCTGGACTGGATCAGACCCAGTACTTC	CASSPGLDQTQYF
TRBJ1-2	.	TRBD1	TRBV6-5	TGTGCCAGCAGTTCCGGGACAGATAAGTTTTACTATGGCTACACCTTC	CASSSGTDKFYYGYTF
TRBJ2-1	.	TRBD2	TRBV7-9	TGTGCCAGCAATCTGGGACTAGACTCCTACAATGAGCAGTTCTTC	CASNLGLDSYNEQFF
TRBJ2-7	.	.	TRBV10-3	TGTGCCATCAGTGAGTCTGGCACGTCCTACGAGCAGTACTTC	CAISESGTSYEQYF
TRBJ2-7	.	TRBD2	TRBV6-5	TGTGCCAGCAGTTCAGGGTATGGACTAGCGGGAGTCGAGCAGTACTTC	CASSSGYGLAGVEQYF
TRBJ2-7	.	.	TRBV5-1	TGCGCCAGCAGCCCTGGAGACCCGACCTACGAGCAGTACTTC	CASSPGDPTYEQYF
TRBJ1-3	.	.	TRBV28	TGTGCCAGCAGTTTCGGCGGCTCTGGAAACACCATATATTTT	CASSFGGSGNTIYF
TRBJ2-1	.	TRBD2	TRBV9	TGTGCCAGCAGCCCCGGGACTAGCGGGAACTCCTACAATGAGCAGTTCTTC	CASSPGTSGNSYNEQFF
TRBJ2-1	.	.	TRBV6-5	TGTGCCAGCAGTCTTCGCTCCTACAATGAGCAGTTCTTC	CASSLRSYNEQFF
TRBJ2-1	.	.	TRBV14	TGTGCCAGCAGCCAACCCCAGAGGGATGAGCAGTTCTTC	CASSQPQRDEQFF
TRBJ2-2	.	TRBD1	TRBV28	TGTGCCAGCAGCCCCTTCACAGGGGCCGGGGAGCTGTTTTTT	CASSPFTGAGELFF